A selection of T cell receptor beta chains follows, all from one sample in a study of blood T cell repertoires in COVID-19. Clones were sequenced by immunoSEQ multiplex PCR, and TCRdb holds only the in-frame ones, with some missing. Among some 240,000 clones, 75% to 90% were seen once, and the ten largest hold roughly 5.1%. Input material: peripheral blood. The receptors originated from a woman in her 70s with COVID-19, enrolled during active disease. CDR3s include the opening cysteine and the closing phenylalanine or tryptophan. The order of the fields is V gene, J gene, clone size, D gene, CDR3 protein, CDR3 DNA. D genes are given only for firm matches. Clone size is stated in some rows and not others, as once, few, many or a class when expanded.

TRBV18	TRBJ1-4	once	NA	CASSPLLSQQGSNEKLFF	TGTGCCAGCTCACCACTCTTGTCCCAACAGGGATCGAATGAAAAACTGTTTTTT
TRBV5-1	TRBJ2-7	few	TRBD1	CASSLGPVDRDTPYEQYF	TGCGCCAGCAGTTTGGGGCCGGTAGACAGGGACACTCCCTACGAGCAGTACTTC
TRBV14	TRBJ1-2	NA	TRBD1	CASSLPTGLGGYTF	TGTGCCAGCAGCCTTCCGACAGGGCTGGGTGGCTACACCTTC
TRBV7-8	TRBJ2-7	NA	NA	CASSLVGATLPYEQYF	TGTGCCAGCAGCTTAGTTGGGGCCACCTTGCCCTACGAGCAGTACTTC
TRBV7-9	TRBJ2-3	NA	TRBD1	CASIDEKGARDTQYF	TGTGCCAGCATCGACGAAAAGGGGGCAAGGGATACGCAGTATTTT
TRBV6-1	TRBJ2-4	NA	NA	CASSERFSSVKLAKNIQYF	TGTGCCAGCAGTGAAAGGTTTAGTAGCGTGAAACTAGCCAAAAACATTCAGTACTTC
TRBV4-3	TRBJ1-1	NA	NA	CASSQDWGVATEAFF	TGCGCCAGCAGCCAAGATTGGGGAGTGGCCACTGAAGCTTTCTTT
TRBV18	TRBJ2-2	NA	TRBD2	CASSRGLAGVVTGELFF	TGTGCCAGCTCCCGGGGACTAGCGGGAGTGGTGACCGGGGAGCTGTTTTTT
TRBV24-1	TRBJ1-5	NA	NA	CATSPSRGNNQPQHF	TGTGCCACCAGTCCCTCCAGGGGCAACAATCAGCCCCAGCATTTT
TRBV19	TRBJ2-1	few	TRBD2	CASQTLADPREQFF	TGTGCCAGTCAGACTCTAGCGGACCCAAGGGAGCAGTTCTTC
TRBV6-5	TRBJ2-7	NA	TRBD2	CASSYQGLAGGEQYF	TGTGCCAGCAGTTACCAGGGACTAGCGGGCGGCGAGCAGTACTTC
TRBV3-1/TRBV3-2	TRBJ2-5	NA	TRBD1	CASRRHRQGLRETQYF	TGTGCCAGCAGAAGACACCGACAGGGATTGCGGGAGACCCAGTACTTC
TRBV10-3	TRBJ2-3	NA	NA	CATQGWEDTQYF	TGTGCCACCCAGGGTTGGGAAGATACGCAGTATTTT
TRBV5-8	TRBJ2-3	few	NA	CASSLGVGGPGTDTQYF	TGTGCCAGCAGCTTAGGTGTCGGAGGGCCCGGCACAGATACGCAGTATTTT
TRBV7-8	TRBJ1-1	NA	NA	CASSLVRDTEAFF	TGTGCCAGCAGCTTAGTCAGGGATACTGAAGCTTTCTTT